This TCR beta chain was profiled in a study of Ad26.COV2.S vaccination and SARS-CoV-2 variants. Overall study context: Enrolled in COV1001, the donor was in the Ad26.COV2.S trial arm, which received the vaccine.

Sequencing used immunoSEQ multiplex PCR; TCRdb keeps in-frame clones, though not all of them. This sample carries 400,000 or so clones, about 88% of them seen once, and the ten largest clones take about 3.6%. Study-wide results and limits: Greater spike-specific TCR breadth was seen in vaccine recipients than in placebo recipients.

Noted treatment: around 19 received Ad26.COV2.S at low or high dose, single or two shots; roughly five received placebo; per-sample allocation not given. Each sample was drawn 63 days after the first injection (of vaccine or placebo). The shot given was an Ad26 vector that makes Wuhan-strain SARS-CoV-2 spike. Turning to this clone: The antigen is not known.

The TCR was taken from a person between 18 and 65 years old who received the Ad26.COV2.S COVID-19 vaccine or a placebo. This specimen was peripheral blood, taken in a trial of Ad26.COV2.S vaccine versus placebo.

CDR3 amino acids: CASSIDSPDLPGYTF. The CDR3 bases are TGTGCCAGTAGTATAGATTCCCCGGATCTGCCTGGCTACACCTTC. J is TRBJ1-2 and V is TRBV19; D gene unclear. The CDR3 extends over 15 amino acids. V lost 0 bases and J 7 bases, leaving 15 bases between the germline ends. The germline V gene has CDR1 LNHDA and CDR2 SQIVND (reference sequence).